This T cell receptor beta chain was captured in a study of technical replicates of blood from a few donors. Germline lookup yields CDR1 LNHDA and CDR2 SQIVND (reference sequence). The CDR3 has 16 residues. The ends were cut back, 3 bases at V and 2 bases at J, with 17 bases in the middle. TCRdb's table, derived via immunoSEQ multiplex PCR, lists solely in-frame clones and lacks some. The sample consists of some 70,000 clones, 91% of them appearing once. This clone was seen once. Sequenced sample: PBMCs. The chain employs TRBV19 and TRBJ2-7; the D gene is possibly TRBD1 (5 bases). The TCR comes from a human donor in good health. Some clones in this sample may be carry-over from other donors' samples. The CDR3 loop reads CASSMSQGGTTYEQYF. The CDR3 DNA is TGTGCCAGTAGTATGTCGCAGGGCGGAACGACCTACGAGCAGTACTTC.